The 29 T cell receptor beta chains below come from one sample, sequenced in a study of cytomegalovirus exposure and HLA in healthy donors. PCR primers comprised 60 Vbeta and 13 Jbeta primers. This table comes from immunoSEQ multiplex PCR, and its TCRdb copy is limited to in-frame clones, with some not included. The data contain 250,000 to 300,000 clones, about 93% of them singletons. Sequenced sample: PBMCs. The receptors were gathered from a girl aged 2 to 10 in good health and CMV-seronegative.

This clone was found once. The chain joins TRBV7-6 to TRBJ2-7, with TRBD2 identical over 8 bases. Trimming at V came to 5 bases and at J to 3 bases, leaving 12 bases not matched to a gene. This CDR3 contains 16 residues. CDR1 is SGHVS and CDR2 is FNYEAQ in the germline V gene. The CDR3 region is CASSGRPGTSHYEQYF. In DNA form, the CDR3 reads TGTGCCAGCAGCGGCCGCCCCGGGACTAGTCACTACGAGCAGTACTTC.

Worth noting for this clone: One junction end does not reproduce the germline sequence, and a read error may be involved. CDR3 sequence reads: CASTRGQGVYGQYF. The CDR3, as DNA: TGTGCCAGCACGAGGGGGCAGGGGGTCTACGGGCAGTACTTC. The chain uses TRBV6-1 and TRBJ2-7; 7 bases align to TRBD1. Germline V gene data show CDR1 as MNHNS and CDR2 as SASEGT. The CDR3 is made up of 14 amino acids.

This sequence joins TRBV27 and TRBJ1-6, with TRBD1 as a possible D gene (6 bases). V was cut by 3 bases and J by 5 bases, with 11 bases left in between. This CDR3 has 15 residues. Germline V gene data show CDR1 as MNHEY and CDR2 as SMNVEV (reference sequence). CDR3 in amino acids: CASSFEGHDNSPLHF. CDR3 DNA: TGTGCCAGCAGTTTTGAGGGACATGATAATTCACCCCTCCACTTT.

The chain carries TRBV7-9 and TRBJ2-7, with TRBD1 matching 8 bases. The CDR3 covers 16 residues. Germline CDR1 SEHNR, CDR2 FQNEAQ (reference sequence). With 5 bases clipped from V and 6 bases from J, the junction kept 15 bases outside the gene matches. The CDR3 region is CASSLRGTGLLFEQYF. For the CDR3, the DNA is TGTGCCAGCAGCCTACGAGGGACAGGACTACTTTTCGAGCAGTACTTC.

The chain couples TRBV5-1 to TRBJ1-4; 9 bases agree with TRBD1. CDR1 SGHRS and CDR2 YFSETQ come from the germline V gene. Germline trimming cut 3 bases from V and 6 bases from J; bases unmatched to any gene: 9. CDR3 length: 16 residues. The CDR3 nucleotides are TGCGCCAGCAGCTCGAGCCCGGGACAGGGACATGAAAAACTGTTTTTT. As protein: CASSSSPGQGHEKLFF.

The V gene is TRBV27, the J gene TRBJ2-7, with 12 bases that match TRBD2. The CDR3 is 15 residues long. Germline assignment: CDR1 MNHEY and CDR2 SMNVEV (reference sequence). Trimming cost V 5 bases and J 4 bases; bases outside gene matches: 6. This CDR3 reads CASSDPSGGAYEQYF. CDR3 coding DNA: TGTGCCAGCAGTGACCCTAGCGGGGGGGCGTACGAGCAGTACTTC.

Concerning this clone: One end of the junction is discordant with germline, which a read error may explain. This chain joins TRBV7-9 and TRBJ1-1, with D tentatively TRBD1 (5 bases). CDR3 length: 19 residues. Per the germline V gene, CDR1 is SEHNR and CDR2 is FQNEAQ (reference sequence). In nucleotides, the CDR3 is TGTTCCAGCAGCTTAAACCCTCTTAGGGGTCCTCATACGAACACTGAAGCTTTCTTT. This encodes CSSSLNPLRGPHTNTEAFF.

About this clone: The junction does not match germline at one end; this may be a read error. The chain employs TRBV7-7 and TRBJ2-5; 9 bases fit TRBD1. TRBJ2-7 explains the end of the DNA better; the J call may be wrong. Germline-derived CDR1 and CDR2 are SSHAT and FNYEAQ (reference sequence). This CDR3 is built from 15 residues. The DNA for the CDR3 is TGTGCTAGCAGCGATACCGGGACAGGGTCCTACGAGCAGTACTTC. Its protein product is CASSDTGTGSYEQYF.

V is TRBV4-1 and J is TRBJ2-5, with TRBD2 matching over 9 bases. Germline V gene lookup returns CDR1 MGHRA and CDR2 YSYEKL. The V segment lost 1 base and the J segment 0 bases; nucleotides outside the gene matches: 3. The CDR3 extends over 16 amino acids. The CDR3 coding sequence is TGCGCCAGCAGCCAAGGCAGCGGGAGGTACCAAGAGACCCAGTACTTC. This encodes CASSQGSGRYQETQYF.

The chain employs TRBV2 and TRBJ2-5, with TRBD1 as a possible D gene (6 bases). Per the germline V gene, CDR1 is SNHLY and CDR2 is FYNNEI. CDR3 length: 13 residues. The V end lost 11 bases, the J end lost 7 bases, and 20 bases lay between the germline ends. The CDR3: CARQGTVPGTQYF. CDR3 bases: TGTGCCCGCCAGGGGACGGTCCCAGGGACCCAGTACTTC.

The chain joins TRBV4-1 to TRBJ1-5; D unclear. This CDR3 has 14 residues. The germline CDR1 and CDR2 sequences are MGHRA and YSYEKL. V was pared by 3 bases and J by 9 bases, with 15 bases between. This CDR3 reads CASSQSGLYGPQHF. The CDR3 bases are TGCGCCAGCAGCCAGAGCGGGCTCTATGGGCCCCAGCATTTT.

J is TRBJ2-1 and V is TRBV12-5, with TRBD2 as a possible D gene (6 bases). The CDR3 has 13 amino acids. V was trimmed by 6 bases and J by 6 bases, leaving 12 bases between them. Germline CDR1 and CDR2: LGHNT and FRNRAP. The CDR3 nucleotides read TGTGCTAGTGGCCGTACGGGACTCAATGAGCAGTTCTTC. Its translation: CASGRTGLNEQFF.

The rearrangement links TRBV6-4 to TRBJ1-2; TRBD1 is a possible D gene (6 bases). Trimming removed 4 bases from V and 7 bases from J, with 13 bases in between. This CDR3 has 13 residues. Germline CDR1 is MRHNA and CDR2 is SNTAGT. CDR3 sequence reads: CASSAGAGAGYTF. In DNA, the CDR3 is TGTGCCAGCAGTGCTGGGGCAGGGGCTGGCTACACCTTC.

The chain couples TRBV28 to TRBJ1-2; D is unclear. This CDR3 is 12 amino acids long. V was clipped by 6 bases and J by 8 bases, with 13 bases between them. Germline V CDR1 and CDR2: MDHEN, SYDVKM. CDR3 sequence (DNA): TGTGCCAGCAGCGGAGGAGCTTCGGGCTACACCTTC. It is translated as CASSGGASGYTF.

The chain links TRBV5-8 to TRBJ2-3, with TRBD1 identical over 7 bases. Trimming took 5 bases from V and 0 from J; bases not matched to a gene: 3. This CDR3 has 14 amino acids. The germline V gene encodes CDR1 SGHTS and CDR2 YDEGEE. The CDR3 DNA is TGTGCCAGCAGTCGGGACAGTAGCACAGATACGCAGTATTTT. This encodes CASSRDSSTDTQYF.

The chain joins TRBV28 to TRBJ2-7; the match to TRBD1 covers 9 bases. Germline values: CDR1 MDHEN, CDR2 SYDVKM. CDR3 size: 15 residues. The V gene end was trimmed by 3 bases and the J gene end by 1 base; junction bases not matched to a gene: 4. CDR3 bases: TGTGCCAGCAGTTTCTCCGGGACAGGGTCCTACGAGCAGTACTTC. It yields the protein CASSFSGTGSYEQYF.

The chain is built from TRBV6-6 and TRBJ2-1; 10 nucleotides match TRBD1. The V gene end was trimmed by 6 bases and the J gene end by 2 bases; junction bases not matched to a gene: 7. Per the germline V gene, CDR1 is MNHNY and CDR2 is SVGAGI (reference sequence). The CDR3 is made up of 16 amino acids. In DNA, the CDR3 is TGTGCCAGCAGGGCCGACAGGGGGCCGACCTACAATGAGCAGTTCTTC. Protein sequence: CASRADRGPTYNEQFF.

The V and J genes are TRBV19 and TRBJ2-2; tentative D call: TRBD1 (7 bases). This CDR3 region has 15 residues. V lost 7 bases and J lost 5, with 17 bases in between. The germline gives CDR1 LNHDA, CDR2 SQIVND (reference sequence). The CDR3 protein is CASNPPGGGTGELFF. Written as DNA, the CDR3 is TGTGCCAGTAACCCCCCAGGGGGAGGTACCGGGGAGCTGTTTTTT.

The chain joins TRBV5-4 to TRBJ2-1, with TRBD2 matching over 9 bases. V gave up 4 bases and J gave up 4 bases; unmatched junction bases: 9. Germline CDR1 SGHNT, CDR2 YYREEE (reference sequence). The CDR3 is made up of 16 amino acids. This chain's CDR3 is CASSRERGAGYNEQFF. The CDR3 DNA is TGTGCCAGCAGCCGAGAGCGGGGGGCCGGGTACAATGAGCAGTTCTTC.

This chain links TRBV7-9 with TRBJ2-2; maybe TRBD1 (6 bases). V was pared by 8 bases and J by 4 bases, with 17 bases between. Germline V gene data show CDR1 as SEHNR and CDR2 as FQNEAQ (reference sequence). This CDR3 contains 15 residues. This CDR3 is CASARGGRITGELFF. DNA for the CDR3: TGTGCCAGCGCTCGTGGGGGCCGGATCACCGGGGAGCTGTTTTTT.

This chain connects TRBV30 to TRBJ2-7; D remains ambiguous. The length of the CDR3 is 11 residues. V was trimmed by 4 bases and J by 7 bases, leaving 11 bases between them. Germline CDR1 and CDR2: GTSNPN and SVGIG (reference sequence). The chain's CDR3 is CAWTLKTEQYF. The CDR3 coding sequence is TGTGCCTGGACGTTAAAGACAGAGCAGTACTTC.

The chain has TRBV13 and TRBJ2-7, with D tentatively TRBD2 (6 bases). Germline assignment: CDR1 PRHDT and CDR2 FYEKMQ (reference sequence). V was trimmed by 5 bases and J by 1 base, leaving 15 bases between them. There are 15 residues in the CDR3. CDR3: CASSHTSAGSYEQYF. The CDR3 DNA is TGTGCCAGCAGCCACACCAGCGCGGGGTCCTACGAGCAGTACTTC.

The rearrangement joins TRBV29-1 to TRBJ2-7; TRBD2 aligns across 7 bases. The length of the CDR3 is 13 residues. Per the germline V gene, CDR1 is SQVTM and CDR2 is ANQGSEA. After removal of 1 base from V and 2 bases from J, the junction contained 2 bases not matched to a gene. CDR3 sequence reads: CSVEGLAPYEQYF. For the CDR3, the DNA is TGCAGCGTTGAAGGACTAGCTCCCTACGAGCAGTACTTC.

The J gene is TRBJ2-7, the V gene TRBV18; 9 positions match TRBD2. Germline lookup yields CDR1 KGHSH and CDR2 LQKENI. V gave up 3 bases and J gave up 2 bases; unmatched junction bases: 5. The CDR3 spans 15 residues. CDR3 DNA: TGTGCCAGCTCACCGGAAGCGGGAGGAACCTACGAGCAGTACTTC. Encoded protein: CASSPEAGGTYEQYF.

CDR3 loop: CASRGDWGNTIYF. CDR3 nucleotides: TGTGCCAGCAGAGGGGATTGGGGAAACACCATATATTTT. This rearrangement joins TRBV2 to TRBJ1-3, with a weak D call TRBD1 (5 bases). Germline values: CDR1 SNHLY, CDR2 FYNNEI. V lost 6 bases to trimming and J lost 4 bases, with 10 bases between them. The CDR3 is made up of 13 amino acids.

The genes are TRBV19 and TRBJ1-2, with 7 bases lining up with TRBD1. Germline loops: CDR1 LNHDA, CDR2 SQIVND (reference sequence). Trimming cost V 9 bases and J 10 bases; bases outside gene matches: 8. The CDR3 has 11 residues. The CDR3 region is CASRQGEDYTF. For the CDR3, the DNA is TGTGCCAGCCGACAGGGTGAAGACTACACCTTC.

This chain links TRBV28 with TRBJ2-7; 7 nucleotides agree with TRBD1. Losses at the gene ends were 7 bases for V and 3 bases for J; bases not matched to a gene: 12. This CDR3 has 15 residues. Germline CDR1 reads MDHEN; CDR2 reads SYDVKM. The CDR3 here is CASIRTRGQIYEQYF. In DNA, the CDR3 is TGTGCCAGCATCCGGACCAGGGGACAGATCTACGAGCAGTACTTC.

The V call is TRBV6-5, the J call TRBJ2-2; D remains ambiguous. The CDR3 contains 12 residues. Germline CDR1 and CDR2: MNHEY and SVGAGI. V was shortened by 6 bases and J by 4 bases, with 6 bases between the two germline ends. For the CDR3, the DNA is TGTGCCAGCAGAATGAGCACCGGGGAGCTGTTTTTT. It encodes CASRMSTGELFF.

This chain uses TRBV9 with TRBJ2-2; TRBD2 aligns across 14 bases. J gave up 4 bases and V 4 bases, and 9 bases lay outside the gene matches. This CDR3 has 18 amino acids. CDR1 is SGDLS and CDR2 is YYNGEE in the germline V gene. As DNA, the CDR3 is TGTGCCAGCAGCCCGGGACTAGCGGGGGAACGGGGCACCGGGGAGCTGTTTTTT. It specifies CASSPGLAGERGTGELFF.